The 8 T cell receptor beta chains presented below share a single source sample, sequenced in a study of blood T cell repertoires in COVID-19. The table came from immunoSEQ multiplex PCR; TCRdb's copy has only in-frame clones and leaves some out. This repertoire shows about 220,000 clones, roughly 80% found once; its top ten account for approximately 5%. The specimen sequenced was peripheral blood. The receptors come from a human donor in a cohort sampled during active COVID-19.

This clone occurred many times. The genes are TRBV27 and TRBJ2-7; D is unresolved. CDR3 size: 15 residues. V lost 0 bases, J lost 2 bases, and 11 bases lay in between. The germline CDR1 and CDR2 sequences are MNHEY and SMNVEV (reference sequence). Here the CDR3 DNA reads TGTGCCAGCAGTTTATCTCAGGTCCTCCCCTACGAGCAGTACTTC. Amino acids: CASSLSQVLPYEQYF.

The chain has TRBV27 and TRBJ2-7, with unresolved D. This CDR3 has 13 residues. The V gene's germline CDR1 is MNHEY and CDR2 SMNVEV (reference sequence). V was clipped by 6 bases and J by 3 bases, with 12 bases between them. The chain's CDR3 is CASSTTLDYEQYF. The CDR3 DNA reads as TGTGCCAGCAGCACGACCCTAGACTACGAGCAGTACTTC.

CDR3 protein: CASSPMDRELYEQYF. The CDR3 DNA reads as TGTGCCAGCAGCCCGATGGACAGGGAGCTGTACGAGCAGTACTTC. The rearrangement joins TRBV7-8 to TRBJ2-7, with 8 bases lining up with TRBD1. CDR1 SGHVS and CDR2 FQNEAQ come from the germline V gene. Trimming removed 5 bases from V and 4 bases from J; junction bases left unmatched: 10. CDR3 size: 15 residues.

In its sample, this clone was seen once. The CDR3 sequence: CASSPPWGRTDTQYF. The CDR3 nucleotides are TGTGCCAGCTCACCACCGTGGGGCAGAACAGATACGCAGTATTTT. J is TRBJ2-3 and V is TRBV18; the D gene is possibly TRBD1 (5 bases). CDR1 KGHSH and CDR2 LQKENI come from the germline V gene. The CDR3 length is 15 residues. V lost 0 bases and J lost 3, with 10 bases in between.

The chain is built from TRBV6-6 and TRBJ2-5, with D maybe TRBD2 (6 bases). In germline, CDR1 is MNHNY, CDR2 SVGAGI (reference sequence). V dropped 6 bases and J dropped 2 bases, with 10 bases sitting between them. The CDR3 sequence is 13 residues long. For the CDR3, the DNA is TGTGCCAGCAGACTTAGCGGACAAGAGACCCAGTACTTC. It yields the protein CASRLSGQETQYF.

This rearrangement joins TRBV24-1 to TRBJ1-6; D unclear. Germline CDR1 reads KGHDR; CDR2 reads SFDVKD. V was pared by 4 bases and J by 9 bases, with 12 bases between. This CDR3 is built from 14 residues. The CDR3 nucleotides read TGTGCCACCAGTGACCACCCGGCGGGTTCACCCCTCCACTTT. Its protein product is CATSDHPAGSPLHF.

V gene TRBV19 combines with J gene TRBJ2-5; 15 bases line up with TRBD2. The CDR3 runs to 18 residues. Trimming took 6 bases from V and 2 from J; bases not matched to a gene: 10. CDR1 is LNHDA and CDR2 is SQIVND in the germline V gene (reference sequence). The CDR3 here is CASSRSGLAGGKQETQYF. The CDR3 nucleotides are TGTGCCAGTAGCCGAAGCGGACTAGCGGGAGGGAAGCAAGAGACCCAGTACTTC.

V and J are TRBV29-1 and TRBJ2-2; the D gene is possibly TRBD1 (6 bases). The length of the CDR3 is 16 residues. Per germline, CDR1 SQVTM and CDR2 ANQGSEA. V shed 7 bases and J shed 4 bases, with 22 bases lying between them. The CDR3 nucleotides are TGCAGCGCACAAAACCCCGACAGGACATCCACCGGGGAGCTGTTTTTT. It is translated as CSAQNPDRTSTGELFF.